Listed here are 21 T cell receptor beta chains from one sample, sequenced in a study of shared clonotypes between healthy human individuals. The assay was immunoSEQ multiplex PCR, and TCRdb's table has in-frame clones only and misses some. This sample yields some 2 million clones, of which 95% are seen a single time; 0.13% belongs to the top ten. The sequenced material came from naive CD4+ T cells sorted from blood. Stated subset: CD45RA+ positively selected. The receptor source for this set is a man between 18 and 35 years old in good health.

The chain links TRBV14 to TRBJ2-2, with D perhaps given as TRBD1 or TRBD2 (5 bases each). V was shortened by 2 bases and J by 4 bases, with 8 bases between the two germline ends. Germline V CDR1 and CDR2: SGHDN, FVKESK. This CDR3 contains 14 residues. The CDR3 sequence: CASSQFGGTGELFF. CDR3 in DNA: TGTGCCAGCAGCCAATTTGGGGGCACCGGGGAGCTGTTTTTT.

The chain uses TRBV2 and TRBJ2-5; no definite D call. The CDR3 has 12 residues. The germline V gene encodes CDR1 SNHLY and CDR2 FYNNEI. Trimming removed 1 base from V and 8 bases from J, with 8 bases in between. Here the CDR3 reads CASSEGLGTQYF. The CDR3, as DNA: TGTGCCAGCAGTGAAGGTCTTGGAACCCAGTACTTC.

The gene calls are TRBV7-9 and TRBJ1-1, with a possible D match to TRBD1 (5 bases). V gave up 2 bases and J gave up 4 bases, with 11 bases separating them. CDR1 and CDR2 (germline): SEHNR, FQNEAQ (reference sequence). The CDR3 is made up of 14 amino acids. The CDR3 is CASSLQGLSTEAFF. The CDR3 region has the DNA TGTGCCAGCAGCTTACAGGGTCTGAGCACTGAAGCTTTCTTT.

This rearrangement joins TRBV7-2 to TRBJ2-7; D tentatively reads TRBD1 or TRBD2 (6 bases each). From germline, CDR1 is SGHTA and CDR2 FQGNSA. V lost 5 bases and J lost 4, with 21 bases in between. The CDR3 spans 16 residues. The CDR3 DNA follows: TGTGCCAGCAGCCCTTCCGGGTGGGGGGCGAGATACGAGCAGTACTTC. Amino acid sequence: CASSPSGWGARYEQYF.

The chain couples TRBV2 to TRBJ1-2; D call uncertain. The CDR3 loop spans 14 amino acids. CDR1 is SNHLY and CDR2 is FYNNEI in the germline V gene. The germline V and J ends were trimmed by 11 bases and 8 bases, with 24 bases remaining between them. In DNA form, the CDR3 reads TGTGCCGGAGGCCTCGACATGGGAGTTGTAGGCTACACCTTC. Encoded protein: CAGGLDMGVVGYTF.

This clone was detected only once. In nucleotides, the CDR3 is TGTGCCAGTAGTATAGGAGGATACGAGCAGTACTTC. Amino acid sequence: CASSIGGYEQYF. The chain combines TRBV19 with TRBJ2-5, with D hard to call. The J call may be wrong; the DNA end is better matched by TRBJ2-7. Germline lookup yields CDR1 LNHDA and CDR2 SQIVND (reference sequence). There are 12 residues in the CDR3.

The chain links TRBV9 to TRBJ2-3; 7 positions match TRBD2. The CDR3 loop spans 15 amino acids. In germline, CDR1 is SGDLS, CDR2 YYNGEE. V lost 3 bases and J lost 1; bases outside the gene matches: 5. The CDR3, as DNA: TGTGCCAGCAGCGCCGGACTAGGGCGCACAGATACGCAGTATTTT. This gives the protein CASSAGLGRTDTQYF.

Of note for this clone: Other DNA sequences in this sample translate to the same CDR3. The V call is TRBV5-6, the J call TRBJ2-3; D possibly matches TRBD1 or TRBD2 (6 bases each). The length of the CDR3 is 14 residues. V lost 2 bases and J lost 1, with 8 bases in between. The germline gives CDR1 SGHDT, CDR2 YYEEEE. CDR3 region: CASSLRGGTDTQYF. In nucleotides, the CDR3 is TGTGCCAGCAGCTTAAGGGGGGGCACAGATACGCAGTATTTT.

The chain has TRBV5-1 and TRBJ2-7; 8 bases align to TRBD2. There are 12 residues in the CDR3. Losses at the gene ends were 4 bases for V and 6 bases for J; bases not matched to a gene: 3. CDR1 and CDR2 from the germline V gene are SGHRS and YFSETQ. CDR3 protein: CASSPTSGEQYF. In nucleotides, the CDR3 is TGCGCCAGCAGCCCCACTAGCGGCGAGCAGTACTTC.

This clone has a single count. The chain combines TRBV2 with TRBJ1-6; 7 nucleotides agree with TRBD1. The ends lost 6 bases at V and 11 bases at J; junction bases unmatched: 10. CDR1 and CDR2 (germline): SNHLY, FYNNEI. The CDR3 runs 14 residues. The CDR3 reads CASSDLQGTAPLHF. For the CDR3, the DNA is TGTGCCAGCAGCGATCTACAGGGGACGGCACCCCTCCACTTT.

To note about this clone: Just one base apart from a much larger clone, this may be a read error. Other DNA sequences in the same sample also yield this CDR3. This sequence joins TRBV5-1 and TRBJ1-1; D call uncertain. In germline, CDR1 is SGHRS, CDR2 YFSETQ. The CDR3 spans 14 residues. V was trimmed by 0 bases and J by 0 bases, leaving 6 bases between them. The CDR3 loop is CASSLDGLNTEAFF. CDR3 in DNA: TGCGCCAGCAGCTTGGACGGCCTGAACACTGAAGCTTTCTTT. Combining the CDR3 with reference TRBV5-1 and TRBJ1-1 gives the whole variable domain KAGVTQTPRYLIKTRGQQVTLSCSPISGHRSVSWYQQTPGQGLQFLFEYFSETQRNKGNFPGRFSGRQFSNSRSEMNVSTLELGDSALYLCASSLDGLNTEAFFGQGTRLTVV.

The chain has TRBV27 and TRBJ2-5; D remains unclear. V gave up 6 bases and J gave up 4 bases, with 6 bases separating them. Germline CDR1 is MNHEY and CDR2 is SMNVEV (reference sequence). The CDR3 sequence is 11 residues long. In nucleotides, the CDR3 is TGTGCCAGCAGCTCTTCAGAGACCCAGTACTTC. Protein product: CASSSSETQYF.

This clone was counted once. The sample has other DNA sequences that encode this CDR3 too. The chain combines TRBV5-1 with TRBJ1-1, with D possibly being TRBD1 (5 bases). The CDR3 is made up of 14 amino acids. The V end lost 4 bases, the J end lost 1 base, and 11 bases lay between the germline ends. CDR1 and CDR2 from the germline V gene are SGHRS and YFSETQ. CDR3 sequence: CASSTGTANTEAFF. Written as DNA, the CDR3 is TGCGCCAGCAGCACCGGGACGGCGAACACTGAAGCTTTCTTT.

The chain combines TRBV6-6 with TRBJ1-3, with 9 bases lining up with TRBD1. The V segment lost 6 bases and the J segment 4 bases; nucleotides outside the gene matches: 10. The CDR3 is 16 residues long. Germline V gene lookup returns CDR1 MNHNY and CDR2 SVGAGI (reference sequence). CDR3 sequence reads: CASSSTGGLGGNTIYF. The CDR3 coding sequence is TGTGCCAGCAGCTCGACAGGGGGACTAGGAGGAAACACCATATATTTT.

CDR3 nucleotides: TGTGCCAGCAGCGCAACAACGAGAGTTCGGGGACAGCAAGAGACCCAGTACTTC. This encodes CASSATTRVRGQQETQYF. The genes are TRBV9 and TRBJ2-5; 7 nucleotides agree with TRBD1. V trimming: 3 bases; J trimming: 2 bases; junction bases outside the gene matches: 16. The CDR3 contains 18 residues. CDR1 and CDR2 from the germline V gene are SGDLS and YYNGEE.

This sequence joins TRBV5-4 and TRBJ2-7; D tentatively reads TRBD1 or TRBD2 (5 bases each). CDR3 length equals 14 residues. Trimming took 0 bases from V and 6 from J, leaving 13 bases between them. Germline CDR1 and CDR2: SGHNT and YYREEE (reference sequence). As DNA, the CDR3 is TGTGCCAGCAGCTTGGGAGGGGCAGACGTCGAGCAGTACTTC. It specifies CASSLGGADVEQYF.

The chain joins TRBV5-1 to TRBJ2-2; 8 bases agree with TRBD1. V dropped 4 bases and J dropped 4; count of bases not matched to a gene: 12. CDR1 and CDR2 from the germline V gene are SGHRS and YFSETQ. CDR3 length: 17 residues. CDR3 in amino acids: CASSQTDRGSTTGELFF. As DNA, the CDR3 is TGCGCCAGCAGCCAGACCGACAGGGGTAGTACCACCGGGGAGCTGTTTTTT.

The CDR3 sequence: CASRSGGADEQYF. The CDR3 bases are TGTGCCAGCAGATCGGGGGGGGCCGATGAGCAGTACTTC. The V call is TRBV6-1, the J call TRBJ2-7; 8 nucleotides line up with TRBD2. CDR1 MNHNS and CDR2 SASEGT come from the germline V gene. There are 13 residues in the CDR3. With 6 bases clipped from V and 7 bases from J, the junction kept 8 bases outside the gene matches.

Worth noting for this clone: Other nucleotide sequences from this sample produce the same CDR3. The rearrangement uses TRBV7-9 and TRBJ2-7; unclear D gene. Germline V gene lookup returns CDR1 SEHNR and CDR2 FQNEAQ (reference sequence). Trimming left V 3 bases short and J 3 bases short, with 3 bases between. This CDR3 is built from 11 residues. The CDR3 is CASSFSYEQYF. The CDR3 coding sequence is TGTGCCAGCAGCTTCAGCTACGAGCAGTACTTC. Full variable domain (rest looked up from reference TRBV7-9 and TRBJ2-7): DTGVSQNPRHKITKRGQNVTFRCDPISEHNRLYWYRQTLGQGPEFLTYFQNEAQLEKSRLLSDRFSAERPKGSFSTLEIQRTEQGDSAMYLCASSFSYEQYFGPGTRLTVT.

V is TRBV5-4 and J is TRBJ2-2, with 8 bases aligning to TRBD1. The CDR3 extends over 15 amino acids. Germline assignment: CDR1 SGHNT and CDR2 YYREEE (reference sequence). After removal of 0 bases from V and 8 bases from J, the junction contained 6 bases not matched to a gene. The CDR3 DNA reads TGTGCCAGCAGCTTGGCTGGCAGGGGGCGGGGGGAGCTGTTTTTT. Its translation: CASSLAGRGRGELFF.

J is TRBJ2-7 and V is TRBV6-5, with 7 positions matching TRBD1. This CDR3 region has 14 residues. V trimming: 0 bases; J trimming: 6 bases; junction bases outside the gene matches: 5. The germline CDR1 and CDR2 sequences are MNHEY and SVGAGI. CDR3 residues: CASSYSGTASEQYF. The CDR3 nucleotides read TGTGCCAGCAGTTACTCGGGGACAGCCTCCGAGCAGTACTTC.